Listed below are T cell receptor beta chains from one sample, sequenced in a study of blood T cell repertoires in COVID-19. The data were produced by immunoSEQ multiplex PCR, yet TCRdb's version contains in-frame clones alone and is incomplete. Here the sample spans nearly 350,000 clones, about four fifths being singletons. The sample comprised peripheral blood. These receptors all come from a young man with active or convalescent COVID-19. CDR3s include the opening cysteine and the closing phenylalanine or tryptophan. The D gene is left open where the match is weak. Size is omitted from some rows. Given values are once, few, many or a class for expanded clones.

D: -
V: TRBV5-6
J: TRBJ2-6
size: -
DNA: TGTGCCAGCAGCTTGTGGCGGCTGGGGGCCAACGTCCTGACTTTC
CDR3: CASSLWRLGANVLTF

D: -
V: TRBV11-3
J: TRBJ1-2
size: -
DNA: TGTGCCAGCAGCTCAGGTGCCTATGGCTACACCTTC
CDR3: CASSSGAYGYTF

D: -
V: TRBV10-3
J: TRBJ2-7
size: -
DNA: TGTGCCATCAGGGATAGCGGTTATTCCTACGAGCAGTACTTC
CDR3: CAIRDSGYSYEQYF

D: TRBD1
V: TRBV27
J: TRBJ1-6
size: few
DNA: TGTGCCAGCAGCTACAATTCCGGGACAGGGGGCTTTTCACCCCTCCACTTT
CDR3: CASSYNSGTGGFSPLHF

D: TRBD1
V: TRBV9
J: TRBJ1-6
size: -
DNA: TGTGCCAGCAGCTGGGGACAGGATAATTCACCCCTCCACTTT
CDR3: CASSWGQDNSPLHF

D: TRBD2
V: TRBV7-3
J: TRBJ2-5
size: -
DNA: TGTGCCAGCAGCTCGGGACTAGCTTCAGAGACCCAGTACTTC
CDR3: CASSSGLASETQYF

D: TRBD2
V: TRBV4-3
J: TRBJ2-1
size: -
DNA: TGCGCCAGCAGCCAGGAGCCGCGACTAGCGGGAATAGGCAATGAGCAGTTCTTC
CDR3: CASSQEPRLAGIGNEQFF

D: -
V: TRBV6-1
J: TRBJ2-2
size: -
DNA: TGTGCCAGCAGTGAAGCGGGGGGTTACACCGGGGAGCTGTTTTTT
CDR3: CASSEAGGYTGELFF

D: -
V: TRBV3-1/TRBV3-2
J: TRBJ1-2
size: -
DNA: TGTGCCAGCAGCCAAGAATGGGCAGGGTCAGGCTACACCTTC
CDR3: CASSQEWAGSGYTF

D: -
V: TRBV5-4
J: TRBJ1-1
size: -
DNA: TGTGCCAGCAGCGCTCTGGGGGGGGTGTCTGAAGCTTTCTTT
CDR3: CASSALGGVSEAFF

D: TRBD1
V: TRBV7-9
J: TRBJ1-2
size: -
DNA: TGTGCCAGCAGCTTGGGACAGAATGGCTACACCTTC
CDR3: CASSLGQNGYTF

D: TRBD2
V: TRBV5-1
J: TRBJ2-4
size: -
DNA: TGCGCCAGCAGCCCGGGAGGATGGTATTGGGAGGACATTCAGTACTTC
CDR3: CASSPGGWYWEDIQYF

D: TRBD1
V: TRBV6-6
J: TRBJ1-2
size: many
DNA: TGTGCCAGCAGGACCGGGACAGGTTATGGCTACACCTTC
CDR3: CASRTGTGYGYTF

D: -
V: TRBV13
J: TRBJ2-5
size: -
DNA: TGTGCCAGCAGCTTATTTGAGGAGACCCAGTACTTC
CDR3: CASSLFEETQYF

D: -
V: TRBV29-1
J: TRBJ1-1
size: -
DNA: TGCAGCGTTGCAGGGGTCTTAAACACTGAAGCTTTCTTT
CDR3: CSVAGVLNTEAFF

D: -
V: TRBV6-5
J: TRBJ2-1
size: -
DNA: TGTGCCAGCAGTTACTCTAGCCTCAATGAGCAGTTCTTC
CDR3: CASSYSSLNEQFF

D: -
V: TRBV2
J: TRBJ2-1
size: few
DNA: TGTGCCAGCGGAGGGATAAAGGGTGAGCAGTTCTTC
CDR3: CASGGIKGEQFF

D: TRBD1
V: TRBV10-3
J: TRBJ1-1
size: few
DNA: TGTGCCATCGGGAGTACCGGACAGGGGGCGGAAGCTTTCTTT
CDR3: CAIGSTGQGAEAFF

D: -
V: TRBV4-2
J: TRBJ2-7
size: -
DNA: TGTGCCAGCAGCCAAGATCTGGGGCGGGAACCTTCCTACGAGCAGTACTTC
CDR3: CASSQDLGREPSYEQYF

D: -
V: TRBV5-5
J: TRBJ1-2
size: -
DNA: TGTGCCAGCAGCTCAGTCTATGGCTACACCTTC
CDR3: CASSSVYGYTF

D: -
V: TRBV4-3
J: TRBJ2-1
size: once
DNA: TGCGCCAGCAGCGGTCCGGACTACGGACTGAGTCAGGGTGAGCAGTTCTTC
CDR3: CASSGPDYGLSQGEQFF

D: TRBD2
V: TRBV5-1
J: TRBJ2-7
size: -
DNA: TGCGCCAGCAGCTCGGGACTAGCGGGGACAGAAGAGCAGTACTTC
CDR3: CASSSGLAGTEEQYF

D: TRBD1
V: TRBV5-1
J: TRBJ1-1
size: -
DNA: TGCGCCAGCAGCCAGCACCCGGGACAGCCCCAGGGGAACCGGTACGCTGAAGCTTTCTTT
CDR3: CASSQHPGQPQGNRYAEAFF

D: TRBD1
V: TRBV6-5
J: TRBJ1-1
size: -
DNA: TGTGCCAGCAGGCGACAGGGGCTGGACACTGAAGCTTTCTTT
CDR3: CASRRQGLDTEAFF

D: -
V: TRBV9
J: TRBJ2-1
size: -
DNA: TGTGCCAGCAGCCTCAACCAGGAGCAGTTCTTC
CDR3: CASSLNQEQFF

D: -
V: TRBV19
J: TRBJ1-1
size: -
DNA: TGTGCCAGTAATTTAAGGGGACCGGGGGGACATGAAGCTTTCTTT
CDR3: CASNLRGPGGHEAFF

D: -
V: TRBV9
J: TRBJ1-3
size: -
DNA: TGTGCCAGCAGCCCCTCCGGGGTCTTTGGAAACACCATATATTTT
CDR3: CASSPSGVFGNTIYF

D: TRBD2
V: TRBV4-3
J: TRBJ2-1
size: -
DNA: TGCGCCAGCAGCCCTAGCGGGGACTACAATGAGCAGTTCTTC
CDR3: CASSPSGDYNEQFF

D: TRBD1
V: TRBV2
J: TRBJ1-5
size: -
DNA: TGTGCCAGCAGCAAGGACAGGGGAAGGGAGCCCCAGCATTTT
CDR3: CASSKDRGREPQHF

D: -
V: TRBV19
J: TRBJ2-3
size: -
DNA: TGTGCCAGTAGTATGACTGCAGATACGCAGTATTTT
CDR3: CASSMTADTQYF

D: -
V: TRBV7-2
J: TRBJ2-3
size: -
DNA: TGTGCCAGCAGCGACGGTGGCGGGTTCTCAGATACGCAGTATTTT
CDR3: CASSDGGGFSDTQYF

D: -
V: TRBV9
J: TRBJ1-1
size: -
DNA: TGTGCCAGCAGCGTAGGGGTAGGGGAACGTGAAGCTTTCTTT
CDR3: CASSVGVGEREAFF

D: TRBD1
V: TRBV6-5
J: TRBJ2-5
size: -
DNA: TGTGCCAGCAGTCAGACACAGGGGTGGGAGACCCAGTACTTC
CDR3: CASSQTQGWETQYF

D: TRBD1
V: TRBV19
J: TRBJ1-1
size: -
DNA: TGTGCCAGTAGTATACGATCGGCCACAGGGGGGCTTGGGAACACTGAAGCTTTCTTT
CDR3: CASSIRSATGGLGNTEAFF

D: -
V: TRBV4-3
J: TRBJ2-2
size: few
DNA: TGCGCCAGCAGCCCTCCGACCGGGGAGCTGTTTTTT
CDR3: CASSPPTGELFF

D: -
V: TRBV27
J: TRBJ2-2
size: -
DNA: TGTGCCAGCAGTTTTCCAGGGCGGACCGGGGAGCTGTTTTTT
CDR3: CASSFPGRTGELFF

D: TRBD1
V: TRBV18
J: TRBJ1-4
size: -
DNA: TGTGCCAGCCTCGACGACAGGGACAATGAAAAACTGTTTTTT
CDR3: CASLDDRDNEKLFF

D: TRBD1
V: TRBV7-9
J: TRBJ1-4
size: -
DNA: TGTGCCAGCAGCTTACGGACAGGACAGGGGGCGCGTACTAATGAAAAACTGTTTTTT
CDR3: CASSLRTGQGARTNEKLFF

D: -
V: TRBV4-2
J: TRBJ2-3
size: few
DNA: TGTGCCAGCAGCCCTCGGGACACCTCCACAGATACGCAGTATTTT
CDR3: CASSPRDTSTDTQYF

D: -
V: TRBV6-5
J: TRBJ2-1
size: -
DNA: TGTGCCAGCAGTTACTCTCAGGGCAATGAGCAGTTCTTC
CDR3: CASSYSQGNEQFF

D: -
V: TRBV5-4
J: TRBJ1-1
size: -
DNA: TGTGCCAGCAGCTTGGGCGGGACTTTCAGACGAATCACTGAAGCTTTCTTT
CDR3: CASSLGGTFRRITEAFF

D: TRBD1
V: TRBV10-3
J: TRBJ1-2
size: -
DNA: TGTGCCATCAGTGCTGGACAGGGGGCGCGCTATGGCTACACCTTC
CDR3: CAISAGQGARYGYTF

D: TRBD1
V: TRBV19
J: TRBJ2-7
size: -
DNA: TGTGCCAGTAGGCCCGGGACAGGGAGCTCCTACGAGCAGTACTTC
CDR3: CASRPGTGSSYEQYF